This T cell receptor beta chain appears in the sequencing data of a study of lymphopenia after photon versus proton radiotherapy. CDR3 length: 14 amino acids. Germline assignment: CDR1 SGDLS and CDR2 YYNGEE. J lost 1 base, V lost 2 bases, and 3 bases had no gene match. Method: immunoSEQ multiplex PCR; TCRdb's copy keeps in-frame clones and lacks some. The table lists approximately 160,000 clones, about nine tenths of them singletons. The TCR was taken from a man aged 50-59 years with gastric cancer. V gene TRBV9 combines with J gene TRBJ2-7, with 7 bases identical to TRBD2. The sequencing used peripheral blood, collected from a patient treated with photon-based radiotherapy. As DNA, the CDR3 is TGTGCCAGCAGCGTCGGACTAGGTTCCTACGAGCAGTACTTC. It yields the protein CASSVGLGSYEQYF.